The 4 T cell receptor beta chains below all came from one sample that was sequenced in a study of control samples from healthy donors and cancer patients. The assay was immunoSEQ multiplex PCR, and TCRdb's table has in-frame clones only and misses some. This sample has roughly 45,000 clones, with over 85% found just once. Sequencing was performed on PBMCs. The receptors were gathered from a man younger than 45 with colorectal cancer.

This chain uses TRBV20-1 with TRBJ1-5; no reliable D call. Trimming pared 3 bases from V and 6 bases from J, leaving 15 bases between. The CDR3 runs to 14 residues. The germline V gene encodes CDR1 DFQATT and CDR2 SNEGSKA (reference sequence). For the CDR3, the DNA is TGCAGTGCTAGTGGGAACAAAGGCATTCAGCCCCAGCATTTT. It translates to CSASGNKGIQPQHF.

This clone was observed once. CDR3 nucleotide sequence: TGTGCCAGCTCACCACAGGGTGGGTACGAGCAGTACTTC. Its translation: CASSPQGGYEQYF. The V call is TRBV18, the J call TRBJ2-7; D uncertain. The CDR3 is 13 residues long. Germline values: CDR1 KGHSH, CDR2 LQKENI. Between the trimmed V and J ends, which lost 1 base and 4 bases, there was a span of 8 bases.

This clone was counted only a few times. This chain joins TRBV5-1 and TRBJ2-1; tentatively, D is TRBD2 (6 bases). CDR1 and CDR2 from the germline V gene are SGHRS and YFSETQ. Trimming cost V 3 bases and J 7 bases, with 17 bases left between them. This CDR3 has 15 residues. Here the CDR3 reads CASSWLPGLRNEQFF. The CDR3 DNA reads TGCGCCAGCAGCTGGTTACCGGGACTTCGGAATGAGCAGTTCTTC.

The chain carries TRBV19 and TRBJ1-4; no definite D call. The CDR3 length is 15 residues. Between the trimmed V and J ends, which lost 3 bases and 4 bases, there was a span of 12 bases. The germline gives CDR1 LNHDA, CDR2 SQIVND (reference sequence). CDR3 in DNA: TGTGCCAGTAGTATGGATAGGCGGGGTAATGAAAAACTGTTTTTT. Amino acid sequence: CASSMDRRGNEKLFF.